Here is one TCR beta chain with its context. Its antigen is unknown. The assay was immunoSEQ multiplex PCR, and TCRdb's table has in-frame clones only and misses some. The repertoire consists of about 75,000 clones, with about 85% occurring once and the leading ten covering over 2%. The V segment lost 5 bases and the J segment 12 bases; nucleotides outside the gene matches: 7. CDR1 MDHEN and CDR2 SYDVKM come from the germline V gene. The CDR3 loop spans 11 amino acids. This record belongs to a study of T cell clones after liver transplantation. Looking at the study overall: Patients counted as tolerant after at least one year off all immunosuppression, enzymes not exceeding twice normal. Study outcomes and limitations: Compared with third party-reactive sequences, donor-reactive ones declined more, independent of withdrawal success. Post-transplant, graft-donor-reactive CD4 TCRbeta sequences in blood dropped significantly in most of the 8 subjects.

The sequence came from a human patient who received a liver transplant. Some T cells may be graft donor cells. Sequencing was performed on CD4+ T cells from blood, taken about 50 months after liver transplant. The chain employs TRBV28 and TRBJ2-7; 7 positions agree with TRBD1. This CDR3 reads CASSRTGSLYF. The CDR3 DNA reads as TGTGCCAGCAGTAGGACAGGAAGTCTGTACTTC.